The T cell receptor (beta chain) under discussion was sequenced for a study of blood T cell repertoires in COVID-19 (dated by TCRdb to about 2020). With respect to the entire study: Collaborator samples came from the United States, Italy and Spain and covered acute and convalescent phases of COVID-19. Samples came from the ongoing ImmuneRACE study (first 160 participants) plus 1,254 subjects from 6 global collaborators. Subjects who had been exposed to COVID-19, were actively infected with it, or had recovered from it provided the deeply sampled blood TCRbeta repertoires that made up the dataset. The sample metadata nearly always contained a de-identified subject ID, COVID-19 status, age in years and sex. The prospective study material was composed of cDNA or gDNA derived from T cells, B-cell-depleted T cells, or PBMCs. HLA class I and class II types, where available, came from metadata supplied by the sample provider rather than from assay-based typing. The repertoires were released in a freely available public database meant as a resource for research on the immune response to SARS-CoV-2. Findings and caveats that apply to the study as a whole: Clinical and demographic metadata were provided uncurated, with the amount varying by source and participant.

TCRbeta CDR3 regions were amplified from genomic DNA using the immunoSEQ Assay, a bias-controlled multiplex PCR. The study's own analysis went as follows. Nucleated cell counts per sample were estimated from amplification of reference gene primers within the assay. To quantify the absolute abundance of each unique TCRbeta CDR3 rearrangement, sequence reads were collapsed and filtered. Productive Simpson clonality was computed per sample as the square root of Simpson's diversity index over productive rearrangements. TCRdb retrieved this table from immuneACCESS and kept in-frame rearrangements only. Not all clones are present; in checked studies, unresolved V genes account for under half, and no reason is known for the remainder. V and J calls and clone size are as listed in that table; D and trimming were resolved from the DNA. In this sample the table shows 320,000 or so clones, around 90% of which occur a single time. The ten top clones hold less than 6.5% of the sample.

With respect to this clone: This receptor's antigen is unknown. Base quality data are lacking; no much larger clone is found one base away.

In the prospective study, participants were roughly 18 to 90 years old, resided in about two dozen geographic areas of the United States, and were enrolled through a virtual design. In the prospective study, participants were assigned to cohorts based on the clinical history participants reported in a screening survey and a study questionnaire. Recovered participants in ImmuneRACE Cohort 3 were defined by two consecutive negative NP/OP PCR tests, clearance by a healthcare professional, or resolution of symptoms. Mobile phlebotomists in the prospective study collected whole blood, serum and a nasopharyngeal or oropharyngeal swab from every participant. Prospective study participants could optionally give additional blood draws and questionnaires over an approximately 2-month period. Prospective study blood samples were shipped either frozen or at room temperature before DNA extraction. Taken from the germline V gene, the CDR1 and CDR2 loops are MDHEN and SYDVKM. Including cysteine and phenylalanine, the CDR3 has 12 amino acids. Only the CDR3 portion is preserved as DNA: 36 bases, with reading frame beginning at the first base. The junction shows trimming of 6 bases on V and 10 bases on J, plus 10 bases between the germline ends.

The receptor's source is a man aged 25-45 years who had recovered from COVID-19. The chain uses TRBV28 and TRBJ1-6; the D gene identity is not certain. The source material was PBMCs or T cells enriched from blood (not recorded which). CDR3 sequence: CASSPRGSPLHF. The nucleotides are TGTGCCAGCAGCCCTCGAGGGTCACCCCTCCACTTT.